This TCR beta chain was observed in a study of blood T cell repertoires in COVID-19. Study-wide background: From the United States, Italy and Spain came samples of acute and convalescent COVID-19. PBMCs, B-cell-depleted T cells, or T cells were the source of the cDNA or gDNA that made up the material.

Profiling relied on immunoSEQ multiplex PCR, and the TCRdb table lists in-frame clones only, not all of them. The table shows a few hundred thousand clones, with roughly 90% occurring only once. The V gene lost 0 bases and the J gene lost 4 bases, with 5 bases spanning the gap. The CDR3 consists of 13 residues. Germline V gene data show CDR1 as MGHRA and CDR2 as YSYEKL. Material: PBMCs or T cells enriched from blood (not recorded which). The chain employs TRBV4-1 and TRBJ2-3; D not certain. This receptor was obtained from a woman aged 18-30 years with acute COVID-19. The CDR3 loop reads CASSQDTPDTQYF. CDR3 nucleotide sequence: TGCGCCAGCAGCCAAGATACACCAGATACGCAGTATTTT.